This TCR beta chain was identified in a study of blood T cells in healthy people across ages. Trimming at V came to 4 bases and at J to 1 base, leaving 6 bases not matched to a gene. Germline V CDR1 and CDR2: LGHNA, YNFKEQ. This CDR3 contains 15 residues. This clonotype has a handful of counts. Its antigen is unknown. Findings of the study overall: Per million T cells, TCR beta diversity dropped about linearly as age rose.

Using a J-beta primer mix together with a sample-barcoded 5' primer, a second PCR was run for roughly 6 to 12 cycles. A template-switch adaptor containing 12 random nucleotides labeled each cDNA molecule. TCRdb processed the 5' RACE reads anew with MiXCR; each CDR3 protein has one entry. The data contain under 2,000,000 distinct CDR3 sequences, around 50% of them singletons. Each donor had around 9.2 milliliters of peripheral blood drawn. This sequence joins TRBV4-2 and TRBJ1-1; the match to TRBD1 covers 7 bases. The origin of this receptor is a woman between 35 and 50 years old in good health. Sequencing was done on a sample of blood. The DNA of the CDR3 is TGTGCCAGCAGCCGGACAGGCACAGAGAACACTGAAGCTTTCTTT. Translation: CASSRTGTENTEAFF.